This T cell receptor (beta chain) is from a study of cytomegalovirus exposure and HLA in healthy donors. Findings and limits, study-wide: Many donors carried some public TCRs, although rarity characterized most TCR sequences. The study had only CMV serostatus as immune exposure information.

Researchers ran the PCR with 60 Vbeta and 13 Jbeta primers. As processed by the authors: Tens of millions of unique TCR beta chains, 9 million to 14 million shared, were counted in a later analysis. The protocol was immunoSEQ multiplex PCR, while the TCRdb copy is restricted to in-frame clones and leaves out a portion. The V and J calls and clone size are taken from that table; D and trimming were inferred from the DNA. The sample table sets out approximately 120,000 clones. Remarks on this clone: What it recognizes is unknown.

The junction had 12 bases not matched to a gene; V was cut back by 0 bases and J by 4 bases. The CDR3 has 20 amino acids. Germline loops: CDR1 MNHNS, CDR2 SASEGT. Sequencing was carried out using PBMCs. The chain employs TRBV6-1 and TRBJ2-2; TRBD1 matches at 12 bases. The receptor's source is a man aged 18 to 30 in good health and CMV-seronegative. This CDR3 reads CASSEASVWDRGRVTGELFF. CDR3 coding DNA: TGTGCCAGCAGTGAAGCTTCTGTATGGGACAGGGGGCGGGTCACCGGGGAGCTGTTTTTT.